This TCR beta chain was sequenced during a study of CD8 T cells in Susac syndrome. An amount of RNA that ranged from roughly 0.5 to 1 ug was reverse transcribed with random hexamers. Amplification of TCR beta CDR3 by immunoSEQ multiplex PCR spanned 54 Vbeta and 13 Jbeta. TCRdb independently ran MiXCR on the immunoSEQ multiplex PCR reads; one entry per CDR3 protein. The sample yields 150,000 to 200,000 distinct CDR3 sequences, around 93% seen once. Healthy donors served as age- and sex-matched controls. In contrast to the negatively isolated CD8+ and CD4+ T cells, TEMRA cells were FACS-enriched. Trimming shortened V by 6 bases and J by 2 bases, and 13 bases separated the two germline ends. From germline, CDR1 is MNHNY and CDR2 SVGAGI (reference sequence). The CDR3 covers 14 residues.

The rearrangement joins TRBV6-6 to TRBJ2-5, with D perhaps matching TRBD1 (6 bases). Input material: CD4+ T cells from PBMCs. The source of this sequence is a human donor in good health. The CDR3 DNA sequence: TGTGCCAGCAGAGACACAGGGTCACAAGAGACCCAGTACTTC. Translated: CASRDTGSQETQYF.